Each of the 7 T cell receptor beta chains below was sequenced from the same sample in a study of PD-1 blockade in classical Hodgkin lymphoma. After autologous stem cell transplantation all patients relapsed, and prior brentuximab vedotin exposure differed between cohorts. This table comes from immunoSEQ multiplex PCR, and its TCRdb copy is limited to in-frame clones, with some not included. The sample has roughly 23,000 clones, roughly 70% seen once; the top ten hold 15% to 20%. The sequences come from peripheral blood mononuclear cells (PBMCs), collected at baseline. These receptors came from a human donor with classical Hodgkin lymphoma.

The V call is TRBV25-1, the J call TRBJ2-1; D may correspond to TRBD1 or TRBD2 (5 bases each). The CDR3 sequence is 13 residues long. Trimming pared 5 bases from V and 8 bases from J, leaving 13 bases between. Germline-derived CDR1 and CDR2 are MGHDK and SYGVNS. CDR3 residues: CASSPSGSDEQFF. For the CDR3, the DNA is TGTGCCAGCAGTCCATCAGGGAGCGATGAGCAGTTCTTC. The full variable domain, completed using reference TRBV25-1 and TRBJ2-1, is EADIYQTPRYLVIGTGKKITLECSQTMGHDKMYWYQQDPGMELHLIHYSYGVNSTEKGDLSSESTVSRIRTEHFPLTLESARPSHTSQYLCASSPSGSDEQFFGPGTRLTVL.

The chain is built from TRBV28 and TRBJ1-5; D remains ambiguous. The V gene's germline CDR1 is MDHEN and CDR2 SYDVKM. V lost 3 bases, J lost 9 bases, and 9 bases lay in between. The CDR3 runs to 12 residues. CDR3 amino acids: CASSFPGAPQHF. The CDR3 DNA is TGTGCCAGCAGTTTTCCAGGCGCGCCCCAGCATTTT.

V usage is TRBV7-9 and J usage is TRBJ1-2, with D unresolved. The CDR3 runs 13 residues. V was shortened by 1 base and J by 5 bases, with 8 bases between the two germline ends. Germline lookup yields CDR1 SEHNR and CDR2 FQNEAQ (reference sequence). DNA for the CDR3: TGTGCCAGCAGCTTAGGGGAGAGTTATGGCTACACCTTC. This encodes CASSLGESYGYTF.

This chain links TRBV18 with TRBJ2-7, with a possible D match to TRBD1 (5 bases). The CDR3 extends over 16 amino acids. The germline CDR1 and CDR2 sequences are KGHSH and LQKENI. Deletions cut 3 bases from V and 1 base from J, with 16 bases between. The DNA of the CDR3 is TGTGCCAGCTCACCGCATCAGGCCCAGGGATCCTACGAGCAGTACTTC. Translation gives CASSPHQAQGSYEQYF.

The chain joins TRBV7-2 to TRBJ2-3; no firm D call. Trimming left V 1 base short and J 2 bases short, with 7 bases between. The CDR3 runs 14 residues. CDR1 and CDR2 from the germline V gene are SGHTA and FQGNSA. The CDR3 coding sequence is TGTGCCAGCAGCTTAGGGCTGTCCACAGATACGCAGTATTTT. The encoded protein is CASSLGLSTDTQYF. Full variable domain (remainder filled in from reference TRBV7-2 and TRBJ2-3): GAGVSQSPSNKVTEKGKDVELRCDPISGHTALYWYRQSLGQGLEFLIYFQGNSAPDKSGLPSDRFSAERTGGSVSTLTIQRTQQEDSAVYLCASSLGLSTDTQYFGPGTRLTVL.

The chain has TRBV19 and TRBJ2-3, with D maybe TRBD2 (6 bases). This CDR3 comprises 16 residues. The V end was cut by 5 bases, the J end by 0 bases, with 15 bases between. CDR1 and CDR2 (germline): LNHDA, SQIVND (reference sequence). CDR3 coding DNA: TGTGCCAGTAGTGGGCTGGGACTCCCAAGCACAGATACGCAGTATTTT. This translates into CASSGLGLPSTDTQYF.

This chain links TRBV28 with TRBJ1-6; D ambiguous. The germline V and J ends were trimmed by 3 bases and 6 bases, with 6 bases remaining between them. CDR3 length: 13 amino acids. CDR1 is MDHEN, CDR2 SYDVKM, per germline. CDR3 region: CASSFLFNSPLHF. The CDR3 nucleotides are TGTGCCAGCAGTTTTCTATTTAATTCACCCCTCCACTTT.